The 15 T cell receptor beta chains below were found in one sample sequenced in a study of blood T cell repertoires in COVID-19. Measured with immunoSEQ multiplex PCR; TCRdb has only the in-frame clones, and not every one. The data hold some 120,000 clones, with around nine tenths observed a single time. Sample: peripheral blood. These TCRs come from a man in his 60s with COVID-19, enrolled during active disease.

The chain's CDR3 is CASSSRTSGSGRATDTQYF. CDR3 nucleotide sequence: TGTGCCAGCAGCTCTAGGACTAGCGGGAGCGGAAGAGCCACAGATACGCAGTATTTT. The chain has TRBV7-9 and TRBJ2-3, with 13 bases aligning to TRBD2. V was clipped by 4 bases and J by 2 bases; unmatched bases: 12. CDR3 length: 19 amino acids. CDR1 is SEHNR, CDR2 FQNEAQ, per germline (reference sequence).

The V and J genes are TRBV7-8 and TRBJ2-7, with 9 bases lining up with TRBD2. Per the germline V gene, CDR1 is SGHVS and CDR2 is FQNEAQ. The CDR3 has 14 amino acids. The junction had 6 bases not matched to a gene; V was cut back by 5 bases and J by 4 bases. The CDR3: CASSMTSGGYEQYF. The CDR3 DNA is TGTGCCAGCAGCATGACTAGCGGAGGGTACGAGCAGTACTTC. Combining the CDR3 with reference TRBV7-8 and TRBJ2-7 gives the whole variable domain GAGVSQSPRYKVAKRGQDVALRCDPISGHVSLFWYQQALGQGPEFLTYFQNEAQLDKSGLPSDRFFAERPEGSVSTLKIQRTQQEDSAVYLCASSMTSGGYEQYFGPGTRLTVT.

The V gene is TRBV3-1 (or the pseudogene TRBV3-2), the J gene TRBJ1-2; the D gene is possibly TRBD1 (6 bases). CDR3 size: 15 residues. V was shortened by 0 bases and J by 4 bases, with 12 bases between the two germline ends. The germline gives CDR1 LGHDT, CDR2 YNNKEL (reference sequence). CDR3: CASSQDFAGAYGYTF. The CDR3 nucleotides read TGTGCCAGCAGCCAAGATTTTGCAGGGGCCTATGGCTACACCTTC.

The CDR3 protein is CASSYQGSNQPQHF. As DNA, the CDR3 is TGTGCCAGCAGTTATCAGGGTAGCAATCAGCCCCAGCATTTT. This chain joins TRBV6-5 and TRBJ1-5; D might be TRBD1 (5 bases). V was shortened by 3 bases and J by 0 bases, with 6 bases between the two germline ends. The CDR3 loop spans 14 amino acids. Germline loops: CDR1 MNHEY, CDR2 SVGAGI.

As DNA, the CDR3 is TGTGCCAGCTTTGCGGGTGACAATTCACCCCTCCACTTT. Translation gives CASFAGDNSPLHF. The genes are TRBV6-5 and TRBJ1-6, with D hard to call. V was shortened by 8 bases and J by 7 bases, with 12 bases between the two germline ends. CDR3 length equals 13 residues. The germline V gene encodes CDR1 MNHEY and CDR2 SVGAGI.

CDR3 loop: CASSLREPGQGSNEQFF. Here the CDR3 DNA reads TGTGCCAGCAGCCTCCGAGAACCGGGACAGGGTTCCAATGAGCAGTTCTTC. This chain joins TRBV7-8 and TRBJ2-1, with 9 positions matching TRBD1. J lost 6 bases, V lost 5 bases, and 14 bases had no gene match. The CDR3 is made up of 17 amino acids. Germline lookup yields CDR1 SGHVS and CDR2 FQNEAQ.

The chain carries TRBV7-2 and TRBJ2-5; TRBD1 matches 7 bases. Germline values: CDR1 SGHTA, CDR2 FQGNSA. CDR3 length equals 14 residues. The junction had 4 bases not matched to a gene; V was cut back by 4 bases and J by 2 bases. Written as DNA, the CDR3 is TGTGCCAGCAGCTATGGACAGGTTCAAGAGACCCAGTACTTC. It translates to CASSYGQVQETQYF.

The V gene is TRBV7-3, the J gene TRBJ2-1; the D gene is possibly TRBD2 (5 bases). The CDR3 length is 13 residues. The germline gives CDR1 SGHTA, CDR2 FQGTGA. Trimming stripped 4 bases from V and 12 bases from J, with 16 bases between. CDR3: CASSSDASGGQFF. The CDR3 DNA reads TGTGCCAGCAGCTCGGACGCGAGCGGCGGGCAGTTCTTC.

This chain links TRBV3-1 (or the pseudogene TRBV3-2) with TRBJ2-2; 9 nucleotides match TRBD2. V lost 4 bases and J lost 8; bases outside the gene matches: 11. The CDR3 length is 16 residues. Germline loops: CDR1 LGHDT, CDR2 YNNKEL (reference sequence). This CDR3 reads CASSPRGTSLPGELFF. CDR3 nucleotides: TGTGCCAGCAGCCCGCGCGGGACTAGCTTGCCGGGGGAGCTGTTTTTT.

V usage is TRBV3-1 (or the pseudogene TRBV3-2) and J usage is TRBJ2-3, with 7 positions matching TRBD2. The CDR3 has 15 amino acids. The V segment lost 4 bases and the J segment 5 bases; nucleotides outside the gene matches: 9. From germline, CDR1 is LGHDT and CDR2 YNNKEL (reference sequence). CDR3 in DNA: TGTGCCAGCAGCCGGGGACTACCCCAGGGAGATACGCAGTATTTT. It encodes CASSRGLPQGDTQYF.

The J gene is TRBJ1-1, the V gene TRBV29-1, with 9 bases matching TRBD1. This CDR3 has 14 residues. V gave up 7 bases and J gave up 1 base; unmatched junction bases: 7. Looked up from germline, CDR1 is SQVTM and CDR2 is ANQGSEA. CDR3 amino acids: CSARRTGENTEAFF. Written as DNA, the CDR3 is TGCAGCGCCAGACGGACAGGGGAGAACACTGAAGCTTTCTTT.

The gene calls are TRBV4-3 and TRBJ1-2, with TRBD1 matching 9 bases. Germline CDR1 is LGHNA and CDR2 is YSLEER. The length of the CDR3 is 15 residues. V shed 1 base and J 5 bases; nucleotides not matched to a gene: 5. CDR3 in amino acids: CASSQGRGTGYGYTF. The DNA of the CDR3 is TGCGCCAGCAGCCAAGGAAGAGGGACAGGGTATGGCTACACCTTC.

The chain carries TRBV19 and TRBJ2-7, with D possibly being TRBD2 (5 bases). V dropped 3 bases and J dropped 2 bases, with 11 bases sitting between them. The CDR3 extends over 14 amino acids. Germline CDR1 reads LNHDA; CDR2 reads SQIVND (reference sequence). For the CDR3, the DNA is TGTGCCAGTAGTATCTCTGGCGGGCCCTACGAGCAGTACTTC. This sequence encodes CASSISGGPYEQYF.

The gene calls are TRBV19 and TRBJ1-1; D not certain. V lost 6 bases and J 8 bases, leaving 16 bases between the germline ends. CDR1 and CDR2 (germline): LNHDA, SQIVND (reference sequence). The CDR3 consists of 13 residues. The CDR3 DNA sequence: TGTGCCAGTAGCCAGGACGGAACTAGGGAAGCTTTCTTT. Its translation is CASSQDGTREAFF.

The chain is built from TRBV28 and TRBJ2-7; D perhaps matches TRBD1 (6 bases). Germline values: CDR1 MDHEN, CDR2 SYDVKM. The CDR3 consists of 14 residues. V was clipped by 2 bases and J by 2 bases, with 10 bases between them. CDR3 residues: CASSLSGQTYEQYF. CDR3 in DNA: TGTGCCAGCAGTTTAAGCGGACAGACCTACGAGCAGTACTTC.